The sequence of this TCR beta chain was determined in a study of blood T cells in healthy people across ages. Through a sample-barcoded 5' primer and a J-beta primer mix, a second PCR was run for about 6 to 11 cycles. TCRdb itself ran the 5' RACE reads through MiXCR, one entry per CDR3 protein. This table holds about 670,000 distinct CDR3 sequences, more than 45% found once. The study, taken as a whole, reports: Lack of knowledge of donor CMV status possibly confounded expanded clonotype changes. Older age went with lower TCR beta diversity per million T cells, in a roughly linear way. Unsorted PBMCs prevented conclusive naive versus antigen-experienced comparison.

This clonotype occurred a few times. Its antigen remains unknown. J gave up 7 bases and V 5 bases, and 3 bases lay outside the gene matches. Germline V CDR1 and CDR2: DFQATT, SNEGSKA (reference sequence). CDR3 length equals 11 residues. The V call is TRBV20-1, the J call TRBJ2-3, with 7 positions matching TRBD2. The source is a woman older than 75 in good health. Sample: blood. The CDR3: CSASTSNTQYF. For the CDR3, the DNA is TGCAGTGCTTCGACTAGCAATACGCAGTATTTT.